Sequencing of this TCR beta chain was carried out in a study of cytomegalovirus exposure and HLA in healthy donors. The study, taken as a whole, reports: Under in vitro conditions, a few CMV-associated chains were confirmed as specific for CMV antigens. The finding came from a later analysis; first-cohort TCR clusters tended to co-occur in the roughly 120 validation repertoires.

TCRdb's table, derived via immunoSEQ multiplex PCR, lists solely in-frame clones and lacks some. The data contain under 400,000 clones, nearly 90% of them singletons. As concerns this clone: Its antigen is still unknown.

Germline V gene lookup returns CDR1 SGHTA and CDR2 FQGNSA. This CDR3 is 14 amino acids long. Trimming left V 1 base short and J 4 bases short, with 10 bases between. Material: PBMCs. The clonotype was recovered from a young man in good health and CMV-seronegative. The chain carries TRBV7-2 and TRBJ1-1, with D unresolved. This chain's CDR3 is CASSLVGQATEAFF. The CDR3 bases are TGTGCCAGCAGCTTAGTGGGTCAGGCCACTGAAGCTTTCTTT.